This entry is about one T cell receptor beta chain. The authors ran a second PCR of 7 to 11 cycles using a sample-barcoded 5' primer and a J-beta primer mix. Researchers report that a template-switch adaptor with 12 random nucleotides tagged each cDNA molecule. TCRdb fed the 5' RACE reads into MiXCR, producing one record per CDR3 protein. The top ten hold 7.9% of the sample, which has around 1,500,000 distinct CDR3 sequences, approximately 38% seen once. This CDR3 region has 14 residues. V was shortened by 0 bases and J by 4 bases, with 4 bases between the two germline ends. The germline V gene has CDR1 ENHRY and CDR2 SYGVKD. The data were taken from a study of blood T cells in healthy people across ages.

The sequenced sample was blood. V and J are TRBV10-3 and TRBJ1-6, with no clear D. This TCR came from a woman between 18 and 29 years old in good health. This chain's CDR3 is CAISESMYNSPLHF. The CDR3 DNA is TGTGCCATCAGTGAGTCGATGTATAATTCACCCCTCCACTTT.